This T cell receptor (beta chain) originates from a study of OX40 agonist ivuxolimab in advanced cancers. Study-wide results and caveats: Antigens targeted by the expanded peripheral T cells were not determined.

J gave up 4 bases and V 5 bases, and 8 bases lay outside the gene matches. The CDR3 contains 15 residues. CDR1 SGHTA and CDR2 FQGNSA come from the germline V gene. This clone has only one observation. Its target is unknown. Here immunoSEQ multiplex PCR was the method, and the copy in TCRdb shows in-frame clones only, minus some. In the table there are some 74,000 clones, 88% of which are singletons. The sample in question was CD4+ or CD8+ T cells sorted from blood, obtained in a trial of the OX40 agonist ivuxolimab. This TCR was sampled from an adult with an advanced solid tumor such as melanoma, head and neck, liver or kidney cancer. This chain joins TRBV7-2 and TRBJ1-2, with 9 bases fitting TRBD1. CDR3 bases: TGTGCCAGCAGCCGGACAGGGGACGCTCCCTATGGCTACACCTTC. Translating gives CASSRTGDAPYGYTF.